This TCR beta chain derives from a study of blood T cell repertoires in COVID-19. Participants were placed into cohorts based on the clinical history they reported. This table comes from immunoSEQ multiplex PCR, and its TCRdb copy is limited to in-frame clones, with some not included. Of more than 200,000 clones listed, 80% were seen once; the top ten hold around 4.5%. Sequencing was done on a sample of PBMCs or T cells enriched from blood (not recorded which). This clonotype originated in a man aged 25-40 years with acute COVID-19.

CDR3 nucleotides: TGCGCCAGTCGGGACAGCATGAACACTGAAGCTTTCTTT. Translating it yields CASRDSMNTEAFF. The rearrangement uses TRBV5-1 and TRBJ1-1; 7 nucleotides match TRBD1. Trimming removed 8 bases from V and 0 bases from J; junction bases left unmatched: 4. Germline V gene data show CDR1 as SGHRS and CDR2 as YFSETQ. CDR3 length: 13 amino acids.